This entry features one T cell receptor (beta chain) sequence. The target of this receptor is not known. The record has no base qualities; no much larger clone is one base away. The sample originates from a study of OX40 agonist ivuxolimab in advanced cancers. In the study overall: The costimulatory receptor OX40 (CD134) was targeted by ivuxolimab, a fully human IgG2 agonistic monoclonal antibody. A male proportion of 75% to 85% and a mean age of around 60 years, ranging from about 23 to 90, were recorded for the dose-escalation cohort. Three dose-escalation patients achieved partial responses, one with hepatocellular carcinoma and two with cutaneous melanoma. The point of sequencing TCRbeta in the periphery was to test whether ivuxolimab changed TCR sequence diversity and drove clonal T-cell expansion. The monotherapy dose-escalation portion (N of about 52 patients) of the phase I ivuxolimab trial is reported in the paper. Prior anti-PD-1, anti-PD-L1 or anti-CTLA-4 therapy was permitted, and checkpoint inhibitors had been received by about 36% of dose-escalation patients. Of the roughly 51 patients in dose escalation, around 19 had hepatocellular carcinoma, some 15 had melanoma, 9 had renal cell carcinoma and 9 had head and neck cancer. Intravenous ivuxolimab was administered to patients every 2 weeks at six dose levels: 0.01, 0.1, 0.3, 1.5, 3 and 10 mg/kg.

Patients with a history of autoimmune disease or receiving systemic immunosuppression were excluded from the trial. Peripheral blood for TCR sequencing was collected from all dose cohorts at baseline, on cycle 4 day 1, and on cycle 7 day 1. The samples were drawn from a first-in-human, open-label, multicenter phase I dose-escalation trial of ivuxolimab. Adults with locally advanced or metastatic melanoma, renal cell carcinoma, hepatocellular carcinoma or head and neck squamous cell carcinoma were enrolled in the trial. Before TCR sequencing, CD4+ T cells and CD8+ T cells from peripheral blood were sorted into separate populations. Genomic DNA was extracted from sorted cells for sequencing of the TCRbeta CDR3 region. TCRbeta CDR3 regions were sequenced using the immunoSEQ Assay. Held by TCRdb, this immuneACCESS table contains in-frame sequences only and omits some clones. Under half of the omission traces to an unresolved V gene where checked; the cause of the rest is unknown. The sample yields 60,000 to 80,000 clones; about 84% were counted once. Together, the top ten hold 5% of the sample.

General findings and caveats noted by the study authors: In the 0.1-3.0 mg/kg groups, partial responders were among the patients with the lowest normalized peripheral clonal expansion, particularly in CD8+ T cells. Low levels of normalized T-cell clonal expansion were also seen in some nonresponding patients. Clonal expansion of both CD4+ and CD8+ blood T cells was observed from baseline to week 6 at doses 0.1 to 3.0 mg/kg. The antigen specificity of the clonally expanded peripheral T cells was not determined. After ivuxolimab, more expanded clones were found on average in CD8+ T cells than in CD4+ T cells.

The source is an adult with an advanced solid tumor such as melanoma, head and neck, liver or kidney cancer. The sample here was CD4+ or CD8+ T cells sorted from blood, taken in a trial of the OX40 agonist ivuxolimab.

The DNA sequence reads TGCGCCAGCAGCCGGCCTGGAGGGGACTATAACACCGGGGAGCTGTTTTTT. This encodes CASSRPGGDYNTGELFF. This receptor chain uses TRBV4-1 and TRBJ2-2; TRBD2 lines up with 7 middle nucleotides. V is trimmed back by 4 bases and J by 2 bases, and the junction contains 10 bases that no gene match accounts for. Spanning cysteine to phenylalanine, the CDR3 consists of 17 amino acids. Left in the record is the CDR3 DNA by itself, 51 bases read in frame from the first base. CDR1 MGHRA and CDR2 YSYEKL were looked up in the germline V gene.